There are a few counts of the clone carrying this TCR beta chain. Measured with immunoSEQ multiplex PCR; TCRdb has only the in-frame clones, and not every one. The sample contains 140,000 or so clones, around 84% of which appear only once. The data were taken from a study of blood T cell repertoires in COVID-19. Study summary: Researchers got acute and convalescent COVID-19 samples from the United States, Italy and Spain. Nucleic acid was either cDNA or gDNA, and it came from T cells, B-cell-depleted T cells, or PBMCs.

Germline V gene lookup returns CDR1 DFQATT and CDR2 SNEGSKA (reference sequence). This CDR3 has 10 residues. Trimming removed 4 bases from V and 2 bases from J, with 2 bases in between. The sequencing sample was made of peripheral blood. The sequence derives from a human donor with acute or convalescent COVID-19. The donor label of this sample is uncertain. V gene TRBV20-1 combines with J gene TRBJ2-5; D not certain. CDR3 sequence reads: CSATQETQYF. Here the CDR3 DNA reads TGCAGTGCTACTCAAGAGACCCAGTACTTC.